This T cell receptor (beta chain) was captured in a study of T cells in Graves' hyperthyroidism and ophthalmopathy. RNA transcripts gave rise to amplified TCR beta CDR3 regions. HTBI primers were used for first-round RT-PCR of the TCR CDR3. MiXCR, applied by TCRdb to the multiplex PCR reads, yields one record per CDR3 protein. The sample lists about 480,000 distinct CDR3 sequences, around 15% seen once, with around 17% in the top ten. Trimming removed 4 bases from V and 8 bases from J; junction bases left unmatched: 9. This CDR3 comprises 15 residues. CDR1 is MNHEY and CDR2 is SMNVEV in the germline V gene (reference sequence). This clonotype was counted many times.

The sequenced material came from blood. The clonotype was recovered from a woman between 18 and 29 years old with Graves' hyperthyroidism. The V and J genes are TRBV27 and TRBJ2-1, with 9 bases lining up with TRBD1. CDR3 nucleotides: TGTGCCAGCAGTTCCCCCGGGACAGGGCTTCATGAGCAGTTCTTC. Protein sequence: CASSSPGTGLHEQFF.